This T cell receptor beta chain was profiled in a study of memory CD4+ T cells and cytomegalovirus serostatus. This table comes from immunoSEQ multiplex PCR, and its TCRdb copy is limited to in-frame clones, with some not included. The top ten hold approximately 0.71% of the sample, which has 50,000 to 55,000 clones, 75% to 85% seen once. Study-wide results and limits: Of 150 to 200 reported CMV TCRbeta sequences, 67 were found in memory CD4+ repertoires. Suggested: most of the CMV-linked TCR signature lies in CD4+ memory cells. CMV serostatus prediction reached median AUC approximately 0.95, or 0.91 with US-trained model.

To note about this clone: Its target is not known.

The sort gate was single viable CD3+CD4+CD8-CD45RO+ cells for memory CD4+ T cells. V was clipped by 5 bases and J by 4 bases; unmatched bases: 6. Germline V CDR1 and CDR2: SQVTM, ANQGSEA. The CDR3 sequence is 14 residues long. V and J are TRBV29-1 and TRBJ2-1, with 9 bases identical to TRBD1. The specimen sequenced was memory CD4+ T cells from blood. This receptor was taken from an adult in good health and CMV-seronegative. Here the CDR3 DNA reads TGCAGCGTTACCCCGGGACAGGGTTACAATGAGCAGTTCTTC. It yields the protein CSVTPGQGYNEQFF.